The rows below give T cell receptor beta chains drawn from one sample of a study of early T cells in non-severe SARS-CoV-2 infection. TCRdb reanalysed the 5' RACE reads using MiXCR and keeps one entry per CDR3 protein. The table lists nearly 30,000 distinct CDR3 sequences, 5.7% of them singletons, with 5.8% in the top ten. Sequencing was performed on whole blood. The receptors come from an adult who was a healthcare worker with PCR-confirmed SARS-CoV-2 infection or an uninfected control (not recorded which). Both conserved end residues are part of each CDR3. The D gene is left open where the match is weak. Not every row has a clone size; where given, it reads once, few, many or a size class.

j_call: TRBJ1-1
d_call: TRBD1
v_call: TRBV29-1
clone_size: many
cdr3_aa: CSVDRGGSEAFF
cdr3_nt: TGCAGCGTTGACAGGGGGGGATCTGAAGCTTTCTTT

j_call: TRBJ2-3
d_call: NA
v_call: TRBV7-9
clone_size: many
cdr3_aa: CASSLQTSTDTQYF
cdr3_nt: TGTGCCAGCAGCCTCCAGACCAGCACAGATACGCAGTATTTT

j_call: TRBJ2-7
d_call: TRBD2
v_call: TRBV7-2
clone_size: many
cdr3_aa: CASSPLAGGLEQYF
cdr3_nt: TGTGCCAGCAGCCCCCTAGCGGGGGGGCTCGAGCAGTACTTC

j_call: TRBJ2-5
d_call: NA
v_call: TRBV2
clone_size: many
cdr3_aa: CASSVVEETQYF
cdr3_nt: TGTGCCAGCAGTGTAGTTGAGGAGACCCAGTACTTC

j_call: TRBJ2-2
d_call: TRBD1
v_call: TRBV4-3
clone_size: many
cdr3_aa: CASSQVATGGNTGELFF
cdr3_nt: TGCGCCAGCAGCCAAGTCGCGACAGGGGGCAACACCGGGGAGCTGTTTTTT

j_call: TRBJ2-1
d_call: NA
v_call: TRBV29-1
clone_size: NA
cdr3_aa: CSVISGYSSYNEQFF
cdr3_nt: TGCAGCGTTATTAGCGGCTACAGCTCCTACAATGAGCAGTTCTTC

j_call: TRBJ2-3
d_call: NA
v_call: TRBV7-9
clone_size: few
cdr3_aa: CASSFYTDTQYF
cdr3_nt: TGTGCCAGCAGCTTTTACACAGATACGCAGTATTTT

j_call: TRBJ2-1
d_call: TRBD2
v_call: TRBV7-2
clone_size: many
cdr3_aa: CASSLGPSGGRNEQFF
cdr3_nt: TGTGCCAGCAGCTTAGGTCCTAGCGGGGGGCGGAATGAGCAGTTCTTC

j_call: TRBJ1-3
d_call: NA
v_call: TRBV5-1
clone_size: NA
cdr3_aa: CASSARLTSSGNTIYF
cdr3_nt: TGCGCCAGCAGCGCCAGGCTTACTTCCTCTGGAAACACCATATATTTT

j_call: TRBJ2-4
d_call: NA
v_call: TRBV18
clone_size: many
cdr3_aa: CASSPTGESKNIQYF
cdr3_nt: TGTGCCAGCTCACCGACGGGGGAGAGCAAAAACATTCAGTACTTC

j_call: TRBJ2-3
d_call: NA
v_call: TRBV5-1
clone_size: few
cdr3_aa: CASSLSPIGGGTDTQYF
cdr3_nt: TGCGCCAGCAGCTTGAGTCCCATAGGTGGTGGCACAGATACGCAGTATTTT

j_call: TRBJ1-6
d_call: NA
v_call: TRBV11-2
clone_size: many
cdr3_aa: CASSLNNSPLHF
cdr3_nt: TGTGCCAGCAGCTTAAACAATTCACCCCTCCACTTT

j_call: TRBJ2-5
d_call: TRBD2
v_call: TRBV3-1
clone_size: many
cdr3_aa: CASSQEWERGWETQYF
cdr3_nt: TGTGCCAGCAGCCAAGAGTGGGAGCGGGGGTGGGAGACCCAGTACTTC

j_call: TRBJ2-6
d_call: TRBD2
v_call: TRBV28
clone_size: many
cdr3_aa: CASSFLPSGTGSGANVLTF
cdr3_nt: TGTGCCAGCAGTTTTCTCCCTAGCGGGACCGGCTCTGGGGCCAACGTCCTGACTTTC

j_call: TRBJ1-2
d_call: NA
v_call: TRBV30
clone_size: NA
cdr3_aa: CAWSPSRRGGGYTF
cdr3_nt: TGTGCCTGGAGCCCCTCGCGGAGGGGTGGCGGCTACACCTTC

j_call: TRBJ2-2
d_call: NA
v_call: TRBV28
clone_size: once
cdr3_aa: CASSGELTGELFF
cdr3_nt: TGTGCCAGCAGTGGAGAGCTCACCGGGGAGCTGTTTTTT

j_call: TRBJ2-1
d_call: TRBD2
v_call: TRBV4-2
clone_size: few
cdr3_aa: CASSQATSGGANEQFF
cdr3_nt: TGTGCCAGCAGCCAGGCTACTAGCGGGGGGGCCAATGAGCAGTTCTTC

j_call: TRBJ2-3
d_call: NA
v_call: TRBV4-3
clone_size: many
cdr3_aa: CASSQVARSRTDTQYF
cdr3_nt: TGCGCCAGCAGCCAAGTTGCACGGTCGCGTACAGATACGCAGTATTTT

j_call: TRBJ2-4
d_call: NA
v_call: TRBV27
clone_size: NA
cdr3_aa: CASSKVDGEFVNIQYF
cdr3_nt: TGTGCCAGCAGTAAAGTGGACGGGGAATTCGTGAACATTCAGTACTTC

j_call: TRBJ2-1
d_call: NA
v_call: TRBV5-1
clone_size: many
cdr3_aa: CASSIPGQASGGSYNEQFF
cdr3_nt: TGCGCCAGCAGCATTCCGGGACAGGCTTCGGGGGGTTCCTACAATGAGCAGTTCTTC

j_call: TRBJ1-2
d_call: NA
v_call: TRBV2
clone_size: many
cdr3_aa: CASNAIPIPGGYTF
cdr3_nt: TGTGCCAGCAACGCGATACCTATCCCTGGCGGCTACACCTTC

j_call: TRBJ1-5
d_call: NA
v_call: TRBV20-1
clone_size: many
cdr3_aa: CSASRGYSNQPQHF
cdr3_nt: TGCAGTGCTAGCCGGGGCTATAGCAATCAGCCCCAGCATTTT

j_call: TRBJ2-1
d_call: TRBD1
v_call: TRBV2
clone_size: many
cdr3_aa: CASTTPVMDRGYNEQFF
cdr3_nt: TGTGCCAGCACCACACCCGTCATGGACAGGGGGTATAATGAGCAGTTCTTC

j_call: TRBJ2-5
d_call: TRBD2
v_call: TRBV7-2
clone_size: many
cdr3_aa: CASSLFGGQETQYF
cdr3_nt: TGTGCCAGCAGCTTATTCGGGGGGCAAGAGACCCAGTACTTC

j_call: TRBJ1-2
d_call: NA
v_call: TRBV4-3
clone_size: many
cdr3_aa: CASSQDLAPQFGYTF
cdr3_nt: TGCGCCAGCAGCCAAGATCTGGCCCCACAGTTCGGCTACACCTTC

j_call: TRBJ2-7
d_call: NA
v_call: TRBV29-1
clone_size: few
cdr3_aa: CSVWGRGVYEQYF
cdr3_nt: TGCAGCGTTTGGGGCAGGGGGGTATACGAGCAGTACTTC

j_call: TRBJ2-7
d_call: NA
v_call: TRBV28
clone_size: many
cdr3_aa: CASSLSGPRYF
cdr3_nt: TGTGCCAGCAGTTTATCGGGCCCTAGGTACTTC

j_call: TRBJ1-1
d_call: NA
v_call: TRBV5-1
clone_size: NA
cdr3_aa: CASSPTRGAGNTEAFF
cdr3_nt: TGCGCCAGCAGCCCCACGAGGGGGGCTGGGAACACTGAAGCTTTCTTT

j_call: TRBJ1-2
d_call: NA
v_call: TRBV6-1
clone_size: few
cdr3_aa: CASRTSSGYGYTF
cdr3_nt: TGTGCCAGCAGGACTTCCAGCGGCTATGGCTACACCTTC

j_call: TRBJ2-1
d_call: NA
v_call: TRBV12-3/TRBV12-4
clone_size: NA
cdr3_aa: CASSSGARGSYNEQFF
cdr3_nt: TGTGCCAGCAGTTCCGGGGCACGGGGCTCCTACAATGAGCAGTTCTTC

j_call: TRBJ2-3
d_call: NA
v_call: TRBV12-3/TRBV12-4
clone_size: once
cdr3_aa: CASGDLTDTQYF
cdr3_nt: TGTGCCAGCGGGGATCTCACAGATACGCAGTATTTT

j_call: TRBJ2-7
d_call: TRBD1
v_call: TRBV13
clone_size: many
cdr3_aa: CASRRTGGRGEQYF
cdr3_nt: TGTGCCAGCAGGAGGACAGGGGGTAGGGGGGAGCAGTACTTC

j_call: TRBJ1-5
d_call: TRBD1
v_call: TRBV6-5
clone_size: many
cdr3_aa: CASSGQGGQPQHF
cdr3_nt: TGTGCCAGCAGTGGACAGGGAGGTCAGCCCCAGCATTTT

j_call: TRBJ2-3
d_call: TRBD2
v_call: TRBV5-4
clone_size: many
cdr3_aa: CASSLRTSGDTQYF
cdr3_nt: TGTGCCAGCAGCTTGAGGACTAGCGGGGATACGCAGTATTTT

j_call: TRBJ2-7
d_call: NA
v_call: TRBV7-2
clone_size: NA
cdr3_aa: CASSLSQVNEQYF
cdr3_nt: TGTGCCAGCAGCTTGTCACAGGTTAACGAGCAGTACTTC

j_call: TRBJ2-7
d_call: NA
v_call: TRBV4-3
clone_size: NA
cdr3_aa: CASSQELLGDYEQYF
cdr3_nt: TGCGCCAGCAGCCAAGAACTCCTGGGTGACTACGAGCAGTACTTC

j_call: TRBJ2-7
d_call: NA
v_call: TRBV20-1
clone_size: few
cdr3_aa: CSASTVMAGSYEQYF
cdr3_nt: TGCAGTGCTAGTACGGTTATGGCAGGGTCCTACGAGCAGTACTTC

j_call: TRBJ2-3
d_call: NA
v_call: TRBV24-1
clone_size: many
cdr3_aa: CATSDELGTSTDTQYF
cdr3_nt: TGTGCCACCAGTGATGAGCTAGGGACTAGCACAGATACGCAGTATTTT

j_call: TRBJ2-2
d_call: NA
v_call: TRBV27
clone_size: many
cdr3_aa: CASSLKLPNTGELFF
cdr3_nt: TGTGCCAGCAGTTTGAAACTCCCGAACACCGGGGAGCTGTTTTTT

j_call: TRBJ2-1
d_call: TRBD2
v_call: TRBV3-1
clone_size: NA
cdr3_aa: CASRLSGGAVYEQFF
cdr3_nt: TGTGCCAGCAGGCTTAGCGGGGGGGCGGTATATGAGCAGTTCTTC

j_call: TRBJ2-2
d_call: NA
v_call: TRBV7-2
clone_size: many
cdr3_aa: CASSLALSITNTGELFF
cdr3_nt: TGTGCCAGCAGCTTAGCGCTGAGCATTACGAACACCGGGGAGCTGTTTTTT

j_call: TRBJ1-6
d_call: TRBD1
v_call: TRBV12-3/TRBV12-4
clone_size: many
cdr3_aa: CASSAGQGSPLHF
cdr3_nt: TGTGCCAGCAGTGCAGGACAGGGCTCACCCCTCCACTTT

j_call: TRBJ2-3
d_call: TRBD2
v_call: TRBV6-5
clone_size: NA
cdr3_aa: CAAGLAGDTQYF
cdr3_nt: TGTGCCGCGGGACTAGCGGGGGATACGCAGTATTTT

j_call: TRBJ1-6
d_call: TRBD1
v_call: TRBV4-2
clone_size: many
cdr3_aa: CASSRGQTNSPLHF
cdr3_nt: TGTGCCAGCAGCCGGGGACAGACGAATTCACCCCTCCACTTT

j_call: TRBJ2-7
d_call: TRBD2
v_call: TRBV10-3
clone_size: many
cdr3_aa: CAISEGGGRYEQYF
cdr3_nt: TGTGCCATCAGTGAAGGCGGGGGGCGGTACGAGCAGTACTTC

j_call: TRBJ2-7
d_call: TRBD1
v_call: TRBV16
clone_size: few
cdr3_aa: CASSQSPGGRDEQYF
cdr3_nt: TGTGCCAGCAGCCAATCACCAGGGGGAAGAGACGAGCAGTACTTC

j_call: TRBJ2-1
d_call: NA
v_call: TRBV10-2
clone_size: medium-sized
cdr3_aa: CASSRDSIPFF
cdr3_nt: TGCGCCAGCAGTAGGGACTCCATTCCGTTCTTC

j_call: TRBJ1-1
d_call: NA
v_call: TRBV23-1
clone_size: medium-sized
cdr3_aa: CASSHGGGTEAFF
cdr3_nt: TGCGCCAGCAGTCATGGAGGGGGAACTGAAGCTTTCTTT

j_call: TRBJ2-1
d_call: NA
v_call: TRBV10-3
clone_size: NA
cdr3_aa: CAISEQLTNEQFF
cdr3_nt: TGTGCCATCAGTGAGCAGCTGACGAATGAGCAGTTCTTC

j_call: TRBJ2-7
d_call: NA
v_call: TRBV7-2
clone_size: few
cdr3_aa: CASSLVSATYEQYF
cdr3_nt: TGTGCCAGCAGCTTAGTATCCGCTACCTACGAGCAGTACTTC

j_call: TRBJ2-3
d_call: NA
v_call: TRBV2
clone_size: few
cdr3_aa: CASEDYSTDTQYF
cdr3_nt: TGTGCCAGCGAAGATTATAGCACAGATACGCAGTATTTT

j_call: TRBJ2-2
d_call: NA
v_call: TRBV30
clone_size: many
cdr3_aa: CAWSASDTGELFF
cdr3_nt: TGTGCCTGGAGTGCGTCGGACACCGGGGAGCTGTTTTTT